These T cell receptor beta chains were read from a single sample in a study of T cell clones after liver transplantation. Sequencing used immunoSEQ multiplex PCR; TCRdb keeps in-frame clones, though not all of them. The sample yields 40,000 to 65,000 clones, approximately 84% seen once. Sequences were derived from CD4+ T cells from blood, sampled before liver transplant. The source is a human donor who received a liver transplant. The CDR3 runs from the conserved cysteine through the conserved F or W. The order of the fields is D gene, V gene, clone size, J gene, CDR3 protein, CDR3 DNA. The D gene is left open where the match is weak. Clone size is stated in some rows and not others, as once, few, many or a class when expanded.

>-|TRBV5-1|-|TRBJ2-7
CASSLGGGNSYEQYF
TGCGCCAGCAGCTTGGGCGGGGGCAACTCCTACGAGCAGTACTTC
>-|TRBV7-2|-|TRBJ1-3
CASSRRRAGNTIYF
TGTGCCAGCAGCCGGCGAAGGGCTGGAAACACCATATATTTT
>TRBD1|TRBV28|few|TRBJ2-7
CASRPTGTGSYEQYF
TGTGCCAGCAGACCCACCGGGACAGGGTCCTACGAGCAGTACTTC
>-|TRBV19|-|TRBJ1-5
CASSTVRIQGNPQHF
TGTGCCAGTAGTACTGTCCGCATCCAGGGAAATCCCCAGCATTTT
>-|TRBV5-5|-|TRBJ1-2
CASSSEPAFRDYTF
TGTGCCAGCAGCTCCGAACCGGCTTTCCGGGACTACACCTTC
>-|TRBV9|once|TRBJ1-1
CASSANVNTEAFF
TGTGCCAGCAGCGCTAACGTGAACACTGAAGCTTTCTTT
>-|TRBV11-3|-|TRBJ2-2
CASSLVSTGELFF
TGTGCCAGCAGCTTAGTATCCACCGGGGAGCTGTTTTTT
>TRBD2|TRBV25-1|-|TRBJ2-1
CASSGAGGSYNEQFF
TGTGCCAGCAGTGGCGCGGGGGGGTCCTACAATGAGCAGTTCTTC
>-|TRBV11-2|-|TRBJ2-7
CASSSYRVYEQYF
TGTGCCAGCAGCTCATACAGGGTCTACGAGCAGTACTTC
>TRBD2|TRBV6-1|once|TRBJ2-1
CASSEGLAGVGEQFF
TGTGCCAGCAGTGAGGGACTAGCGGGAGTGGGGGAGCAGTTCTTC
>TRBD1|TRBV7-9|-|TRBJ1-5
CASSPGQAGQPQHF
TGTGCCAGCAGCCCAGGACAGGCCGGCCAGCCCCAGCATTTT
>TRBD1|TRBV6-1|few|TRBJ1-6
CASTDRARVSPLHF
TGTGCCAGCACCGACAGGGCGCGAGTTTCACCCCTCCACTTT
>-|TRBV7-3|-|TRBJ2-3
CASSNLARDRFRTDTQYF
TGTGCCAGCAGCAACCTGGCCCGTGACCGCTTTCGCACAGATACGCAGTATTTT
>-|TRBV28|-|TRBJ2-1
CAITLGLGNEQFF
TGTGCCATCACTTTAGGGCTAGGCAATGAGCAGTTCTTC
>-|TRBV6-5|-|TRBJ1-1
CASSYSLYPEAFF
TGTGCCAGCAGTTACTCGCTCTACCCTGAAGCTTTCTTT
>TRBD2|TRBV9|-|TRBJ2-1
CASSKGTSGGFFNEQFF
TGTGCCAGCAGCAAAGGGACTAGCGGGGGGTTTTTCAATGAGCAGTTCTTC
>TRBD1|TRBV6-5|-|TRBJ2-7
CASRPGGAFYEQYF
TGTGCCAGCAGACCAGGGGGCGCGTTCTACGAGCAGTACTTC
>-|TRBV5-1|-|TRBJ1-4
CASSLQGTGDNEKLFF
TGCGCCAGCAGCTTGCAGGGAACGGGGGATAATGAAAAACTGTTTTTT
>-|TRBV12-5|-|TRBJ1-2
CASYGVGYGYTF
TGTGCCTCGTACGGGGTGGGTTACGGCTACACCTTC
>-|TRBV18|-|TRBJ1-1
CASSPPARVTEAFF
TGTGCCAGCTCACCACCGGCCAGGGTCACTGAAGCTTTCTTT
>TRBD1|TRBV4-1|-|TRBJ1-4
CASSKSTGINEKLFF
TGCGCCAGCAGCAAGTCGACAGGGATTAATGAAAAACTGTTTTTT
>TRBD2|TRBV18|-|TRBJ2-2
CASSPPGLADGELFF
TGTGCCAGCTCACCCCCGGGACTAGCGGACGGGGAGCTGTTTTTT
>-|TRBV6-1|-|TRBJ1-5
CASRPLGLGPQHF
TGTGCCAGCAGGCCCCTCGGGCTAGGGCCCCAGCATTTT
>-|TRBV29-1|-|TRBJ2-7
CSVVGGGHPEQYF
TGCAGCGTTGTGGGCGGGGGCCACCCCGAGCAGTACTTC
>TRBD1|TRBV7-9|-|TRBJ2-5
CASSFTGVRETQYF
TGTGCCAGCAGCTTCACAGGGGTCAGGGAGACCCAGTACTTC
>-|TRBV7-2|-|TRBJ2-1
CASSSQPTDADEQFF
TGTGCCAGCAGCTCCCAACCCACCGACGCTGATGAGCAGTTCTTC
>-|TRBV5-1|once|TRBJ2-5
CASSQFQETQYF
TGCGCCAGCAGCCAATTCCAAGAGACCCAGTACTTC
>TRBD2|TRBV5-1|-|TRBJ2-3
CASSLSGGRTDTQYF
TGCGCCAGCAGCTTGAGCGGGGGTAGAACAGATACGCAGTATTTT